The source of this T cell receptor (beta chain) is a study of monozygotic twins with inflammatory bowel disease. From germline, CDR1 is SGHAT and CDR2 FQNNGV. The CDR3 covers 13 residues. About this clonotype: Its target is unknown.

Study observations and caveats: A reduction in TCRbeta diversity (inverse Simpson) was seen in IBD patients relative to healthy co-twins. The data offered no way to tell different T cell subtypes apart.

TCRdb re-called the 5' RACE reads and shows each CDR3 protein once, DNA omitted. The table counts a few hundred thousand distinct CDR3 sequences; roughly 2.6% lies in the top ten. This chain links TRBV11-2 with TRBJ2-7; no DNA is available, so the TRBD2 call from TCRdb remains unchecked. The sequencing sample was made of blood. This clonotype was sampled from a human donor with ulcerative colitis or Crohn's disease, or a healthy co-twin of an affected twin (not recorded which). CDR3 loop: CASSGGTYYEQYF.